A single sample gave rise to the 28 T cell receptor beta chains below, sequenced in a study of blood T cell repertoires in COVID-19. Some clones are missing from TCRdb's copy, which holds only in-frame ones; the method was immunoSEQ multiplex PCR. The table has hundreds of thousands of clones, approximately 81% seen once. The sample was peripheral blood. The receptors stem from a woman older than 75 with acute or convalescent COVID-19.

This clone was observed a handful of times. The chain carries TRBV12-3 or TRBV12-4 and TRBJ2-7; TRBD2 agrees at 8 bases. J lost 2 bases, V lost 4 bases, and 1 base had no gene match. This CDR3 comprises 13 residues. This CDR3 is CASSSAGAYEQYF. In nucleotides, the CDR3 is TGTGCCAGCAGTTCAGCGGGAGCCTACGAGCAGTACTTC.

The chain joins TRBV28 to TRBJ1-4; no firm D call. V was shortened by 7 bases and J by 8 bases, with 14 bases between the two germline ends. Germline V gene sequence: CDR1 MDHEN, CDR2 SYDVKM. There are 13 residues in the CDR3. CDR3 coding DNA: TGTGCCAGCACCCTCCAGAGGGAGGAAAAACTGTTTTTT. Translating gives CASTLQREEKLFF.

J is TRBJ1-4 and V is TRBV7-9, with a possible D match to TRBD1 (6 bases). This CDR3 is 13 amino acids long. The V and J ends lost 4 bases and 8 bases respectively, with 11 bases between them. Germline lookup yields CDR1 SEHNR and CDR2 FQNEAQ (reference sequence). The CDR3 nucleotides read TGTGCCAGCAGCTCCAGGGGTCGGGAAAAACTGTTTTTT. This sequence encodes CASSSRGREKLFF.

This clone was observed once. V and J are TRBV6-6 and TRBJ2-1; D is possibly TRBD2 (6 bases). Trimming stripped 4 bases from V and 2 bases from J, with 9 bases between. CDR3 length equals 14 residues. Germline values: CDR1 MNHNY, CDR2 SVGAGI (reference sequence). CDR3 coding DNA: TGTGCCAGCAGTTTACTAGCCGCCTACAATGAGCAGTTCTTC. Translating it yields CASSLLAAYNEQFF.

The V gene is TRBV18, the J gene TRBJ1-1, with D uncertain. Trimming cost V 2 bases and J 2 bases, with 12 bases left between them. The germline CDR1 and CDR2 sequences are KGHSH and LQKENI. The CDR3 runs to 15 residues. The CDR3: CASSPIDIVNTEAFF. CDR3 DNA sequence: TGTGCCAGCTCACCAATAGACATCGTCAACACTGAAGCTTTCTTT.

This chain links TRBV15 with TRBJ1-6, with TRBD1 identical over 7 bases. The V and J ends lost 3 bases and 7 bases, in that order; junction bases with no gene match: 9. This CDR3 has 16 residues. Germline CDR1 reads LNHNV; CDR2 reads YYDKDF (reference sequence). CDR3 in amino acids: CATSRDPGTANSPLHF. CDR3 nucleotide sequence: TGTGCCACCAGCAGGGACCCCGGGACAGCGAATTCACCCCTCCACTTT.

This sequence joins TRBV14 and TRBJ1-6; D gene uncertain. This CDR3 is built from 16 residues. In germline, CDR1 is SGHDN, CDR2 FVKESK. The germline V and J ends were trimmed by 3 bases and 6 bases, with 15 bases remaining between them. CDR3 DNA sequence: TGTGCCAGCAGCCAGGAAGATCCGTCAGGTAATTCACCCCTCCACTTT. Protein sequence: CASSQEDPSGNSPLHF.

The chain joins TRBV4-2 to TRBJ1-4; D is uncertain. This CDR3 spans 16 amino acids. The V and J ends lost 4 bases and 4 bases respectively, with 16 bases between them. CDR1 and CDR2 from the germline V gene are LGHNA and YNFKEQ. The CDR3 is CASSREHREINEKLFF. The CDR3 bases are TGTGCCAGCAGCCGGGAGCACCGGGAAATTAATGAAAAACTGTTTTTT.

This clone showed up just once. The rearrangement joins TRBV7-2 to TRBJ1-3; D is perhaps TRBD1 (5 bases). Germline V CDR1 and CDR2: SGHTA, FQGNSA. Trimming pared 4 bases from V and 10 bases from J, leaving 17 bases between. The CDR3 contains 14 residues. CDR3 DNA: TGTGCCAGCAGCTCTGTTAACCAGGGAGGGACCATATATTTT. It specifies CASSSVNQGGTIYF.

The DNA for the CDR3 is TGCGCCAGCAGCCCCCCTTCGGGGGTCTCCGGGGAGACCCAGTACTTC. Amino acid sequence: CASSPPSGVSGETQYF. The genes are TRBV5-1 and TRBJ2-5, with D perhaps matching TRBD2 (6 bases). Germline V gene lookup returns CDR1 SGHRS and CDR2 YFSETQ. The CDR3 has 16 amino acids. Trimming left V 4 bases short and J 5 bases short, with 21 bases between.

V is TRBV2 and J is TRBJ1-2; the D gene is possibly TRBD1 (5 bases). The CDR3 is made up of 14 amino acids. Germline CDR1 SNHLY, CDR2 FYNNEI. The V end was cut by 0 bases, the J end by 2 bases, with 7 bases between. The CDR3 DNA reads TGTGCCAGCAGTGAAGCTAACAGGAACTATGGCTACACCTTC. Translated, it gives CASSEANRNYGYTF.

The gene calls are TRBV19 and TRBJ2-2; D is unclear. Trimming removed 3 bases from V and 1 base from J, with 3 bases in between. CDR3 length equals 13 residues. The germline V gene has CDR1 LNHDA and CDR2 SQIVND (reference sequence). Here the CDR3 reads CASSIQNTGELFF. The CDR3 bases are TGTGCCAGTAGTATTCAGAACACCGGGGAGCTGTTTTTT.

V and J are TRBV13 and TRBJ2-7; TRBD1 aligns across 10 bases. Trimming took 5 bases from V and 6 from J; bases not matched to a gene: 13. The length of the CDR3 is 16 residues. CDR1 is PRHDT, CDR2 FYEKMQ, per germline (reference sequence). CDR3: CASSRPTGTGAVEQYF. The CDR3 DNA reads TGTGCCAGCAGCCGCCCCACCGGGACAGGGGCCGTCGAGCAGTACTTC.

The chain combines TRBV3-1 (or the pseudogene TRBV3-2) with TRBJ2-5, with TRBD2 matching over 7 bases. This CDR3 is built from 15 residues. Germline CDR1 LGHDT, CDR2 YNNKEL (reference sequence). V lost 5 bases and J lost 6; bases outside the gene matches: 12. The CDR3 sequence: CASSSTGGSLQTQYF. CDR3 DNA sequence: TGTGCCAGCAGCTCTACGGGAGGCTCCCTTCAGACCCAGTACTTC.

CDR3 in amino acids: CASSPRGAETQYF. In nucleotides, the CDR3 is TGTGCCAGCAGCCCTCGGGGGGCGGAGACCCAGTACTTC. This sequence joins TRBV6-6 and TRBJ2-5; maybe TRBD2 (7 bases). The V gene's germline CDR1 is MNHNY and CDR2 SVGAGI (reference sequence). The CDR3 is 13 residues long. Deletions cut 6 bases from V and 5 bases from J, with 13 bases between.

The rearrangement joins TRBV11-1 to TRBJ2-7; TRBD1 agrees at 7 bases. Trimming removed 2 bases from V and 5 bases from J; junction bases left unmatched: 3. Germline V gene data show CDR1 as SGHAT and CDR2 as FQDESV (reference sequence). The CDR3 spans 13 residues. The CDR3 spells CASSLRRGHEQYF. Written as DNA, the CDR3 is TGTGCCAGCAGCTTACGTAGGGGGCACGAGCAGTACTTC.

The chain is built from TRBV19 and TRBJ2-2; maybe TRBD1 (5 bases). V gave up 2 bases and J gave up 7 bases, with 17 bases separating them. CDR3 size: 16 residues. The germline gives CDR1 LNHDA, CDR2 SQIVND (reference sequence). The CDR3 DNA reads as TGTGCCAGTAGTATAATCCCCTCAGGGTTCGTCGGGGAGCTGTTTTTT. This translates into CASSIIPSGFVGELFF.

The chain links TRBV7-2 to TRBJ1-1; D gene unclear. V was shortened by 1 base and J by 3 bases, with 9 bases between the two germline ends. CDR1 is SGHTA and CDR2 is FQGNSA in the germline V gene. This CDR3 region has 14 residues. This CDR3 is CASSLDVGDTEAFF. Written as DNA, the CDR3 is TGTGCCAGCAGCTTAGACGTCGGAGACACTGAAGCTTTCTTT.

The chain employs TRBV30 and TRBJ1-1, with D unclear. Trimming shortened V by 5 bases and J by 8 bases, and 12 bases separated the two germline ends. This CDR3 has 11 residues. Germline V gene data show CDR1 as GTSNPN and CDR2 as SVGIG (reference sequence). The CDR3 reads CAWVAPREAFF. CDR3 bases: TGTGCCTGGGTAGCGCCACGGGAAGCTTTCTTT.

This chain connects TRBV18 to TRBJ2-5; 8 bases are a match to TRBD1. The trim removed 3 bases at V and 5 bases at J, leaving 14 bases unmatched. Germline lookup yields CDR1 KGHSH and CDR2 LQKENI. The CDR3 has 17 amino acids. The CDR3 region is CASSPGTGRGLEETQYF. The CDR3 DNA follows: TGTGCCAGCTCACCGGGTACGGGCAGGGGGCTAGAGGAGACCCAGTACTTC.

V and J are TRBV3-1 (or the pseudogene TRBV3-2) and TRBJ1-1, with D perhaps TRBD1 (5 bases). V lost 4 bases and J 0 bases, leaving 12 bases between the germline ends. This CDR3 has 15 amino acids. The V gene's germline CDR1 is LGHDT and CDR2 YNNKEL (reference sequence). This CDR3 is CASSRPQGLNTEAFF. CDR3 coding DNA: TGTGCCAGCAGCCGTCCTCAGGGCCTGAACACTGAAGCTTTCTTT.

This clone is a singleton in its sample. The chain carries TRBV9 and TRBJ2-1, with D unresolved. Germline V gives CDR1 SGDLS, CDR2 YYNGEE. Between the trimmed V and J ends, which lost 0 bases and 6 bases, there was a span of 7 bases. The CDR3 is 13 residues long. Here the CDR3 reads CASSVGLSNEQFF. CDR3 in DNA: TGTGCCAGCAGCGTAGGCTTGAGCAATGAGCAGTTCTTC.

V is TRBV10-2 and J is TRBJ1-2; D ambiguous. With 0 bases removed from V and 5 bases from J, the gap between germline ends came to 13 bases. CDR3 length: 15 amino acids. Germline CDR1 WSHSY, CDR2 SAAADI. CDR3 in DNA: TGCGCCAGCAGTGAGTCGAGACCGGCGGTGTATGGCTACACCTTC. Translated, it gives CASSESRPAVYGYTF.

The rearrangement links TRBV2 to TRBJ1-4; the match to TRBD1 covers 7 bases. Germline CDR1 is SNHLY and CDR2 is FYNNEI. The CDR3 runs to 14 residues. V was pared by 6 bases and J by 8 bases, with 9 bases of the junction left unmatched. The CDR3 here is CASRVDRPLEKLFF. DNA of the CDR3: TGTGCCAGCAGGGTGGACAGGCCTCTGGAAAAACTGTTTTTT.

The chain joins TRBV11-3 to TRBJ2-1; 12 positions agree with TRBD2. Unmatched junction bases numbered 5, after V lost 5 bases and J lost 3 bases. The germline V gene has CDR1 SGHNT and CDR2 YENEEA. CDR3 size: 16 residues. The CDR3 DNA sequence: TGTGCCAGCAGCCCACTAGCGGGGGGTCACTACAATGAGCAGTTCTTC. Protein product: CASSPLAGGHYNEQFF.

V and J are TRBV28 and TRBJ1-5; 12 positions agree with TRBD1. The CDR3 extends over 15 amino acids. Germline V gene sequence: CDR1 MDHEN, CDR2 SYDVKM. After removal of 4 bases from V and 7 bases from J, the junction contained 5 bases not matched to a gene. CDR3 protein: CASSSGTGGAQPQHF. CDR3 coding DNA: TGTGCCAGCAGTTCCGGGACAGGGGGCGCACAGCCCCAGCATTTT.

Only a few counts were recorded for this clone. The chain links TRBV6-5 to TRBJ2-7; 11 positions agree with TRBD1. There are 14 residues in the CDR3. CDR1 is MNHEY, CDR2 SVGAGI, per germline. V was clipped by 6 bases and J by 4 bases; unmatched bases: 5. The CDR3 here is CASRPDRGLYEQYF. The CDR3, as DNA: TGTGCCAGCAGGCCGGACAGGGGGCTATACGAGCAGTACTTC.

Written as DNA, the CDR3 is TGTGCCAGCCGAGACCCAGGAGGGAGTTCACCCCTCCACTTT. Translated: CASRDPGGSSPLHF. The V call is TRBV7-9, the J call TRBJ1-6; D not certain. CDR1 is SEHNR, CDR2 FQNEAQ, per germline (reference sequence). This CDR3 comprises 14 residues. The V end lost 8 bases, the J end lost 9 bases, and 17 bases lay between the germline ends.